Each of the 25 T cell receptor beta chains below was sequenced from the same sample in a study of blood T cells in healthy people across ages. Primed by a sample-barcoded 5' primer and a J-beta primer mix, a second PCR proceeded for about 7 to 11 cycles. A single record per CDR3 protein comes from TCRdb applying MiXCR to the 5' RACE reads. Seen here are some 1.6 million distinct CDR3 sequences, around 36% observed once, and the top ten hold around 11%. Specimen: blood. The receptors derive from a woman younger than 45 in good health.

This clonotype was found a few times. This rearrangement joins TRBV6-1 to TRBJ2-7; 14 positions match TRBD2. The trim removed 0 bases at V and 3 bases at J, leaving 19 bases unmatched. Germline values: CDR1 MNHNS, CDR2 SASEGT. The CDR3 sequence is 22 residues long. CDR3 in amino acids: CASSEALDPRGLAGVNYYEQYF. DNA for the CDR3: TGTGCCAGCAGTGAAGCGCTTGATCCTAGGGGACTAGCGGGAGTAAATTACTACGAGCAGTACTTC.

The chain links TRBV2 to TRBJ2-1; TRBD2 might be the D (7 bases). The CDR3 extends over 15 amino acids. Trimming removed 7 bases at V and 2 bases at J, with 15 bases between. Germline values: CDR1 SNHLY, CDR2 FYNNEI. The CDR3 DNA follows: TGTGCCAGCAAGGAGGGGGGGGGCGCCTACAATGAGCAGTTCTTC. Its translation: CASKEGGGAYNEQFF.

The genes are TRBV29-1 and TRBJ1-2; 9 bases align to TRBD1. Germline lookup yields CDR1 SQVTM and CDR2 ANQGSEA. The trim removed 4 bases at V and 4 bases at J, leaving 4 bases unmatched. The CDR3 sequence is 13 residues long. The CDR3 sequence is CSVVSQGAYGYTF. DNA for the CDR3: TGCAGCGTTGTGTCACAGGGGGCCTATGGCTACACCTTC. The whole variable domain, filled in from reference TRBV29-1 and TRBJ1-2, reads SAVISQKPSRDICQRGTSLTIQCQVDSQVTMMFWYRQQPGQSLTLIATANQGSEATYESGFVIDKFPISRPNLTFSTLTVSNMSPEDSSIYLCSVVSQGAYGYTFGSGTRLTVV.

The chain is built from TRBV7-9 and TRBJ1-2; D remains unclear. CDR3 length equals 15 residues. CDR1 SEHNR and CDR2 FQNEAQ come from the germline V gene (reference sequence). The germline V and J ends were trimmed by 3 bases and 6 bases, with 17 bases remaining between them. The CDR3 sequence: CASSFLPGSNHGYTF. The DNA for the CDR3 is TGTGCCAGCAGCTTCCTACCCGGCAGCAACCATGGCTACACCTTC.

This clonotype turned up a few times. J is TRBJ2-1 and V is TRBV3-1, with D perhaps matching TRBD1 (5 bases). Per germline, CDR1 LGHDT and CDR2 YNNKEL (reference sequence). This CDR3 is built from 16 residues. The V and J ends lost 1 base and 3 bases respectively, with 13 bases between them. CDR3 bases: TGTGCCAGCAGCCAAGTAGTAAGGACACTCTACAATGAGCAGTTCTTC. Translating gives CASSQVVRTLYNEQFF.

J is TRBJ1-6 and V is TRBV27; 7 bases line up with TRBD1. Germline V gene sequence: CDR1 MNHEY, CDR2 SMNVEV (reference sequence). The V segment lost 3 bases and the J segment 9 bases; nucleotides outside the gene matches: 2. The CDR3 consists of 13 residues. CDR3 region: CASSLDRRSPLHF. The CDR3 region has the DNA TGTGCCAGCAGTTTGGACAGGCGTTCACCCCTCCACTTT.

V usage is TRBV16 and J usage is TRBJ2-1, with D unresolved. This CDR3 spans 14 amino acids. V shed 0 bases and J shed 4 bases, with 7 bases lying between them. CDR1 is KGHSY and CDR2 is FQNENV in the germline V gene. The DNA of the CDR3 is TGTGCCAGCAGCCAATCTAACAGTTACAATGAGCAGTTCTTC. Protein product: CASSQSNSYNEQFF.

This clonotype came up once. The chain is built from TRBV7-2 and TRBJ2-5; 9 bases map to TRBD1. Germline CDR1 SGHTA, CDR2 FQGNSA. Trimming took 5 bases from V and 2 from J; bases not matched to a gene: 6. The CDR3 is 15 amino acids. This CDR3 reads CASSPRQGGQETQYF. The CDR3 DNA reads TGTGCCAGCAGCCCTCGACAGGGGGGGCAAGAGACCCAGTACTTC.

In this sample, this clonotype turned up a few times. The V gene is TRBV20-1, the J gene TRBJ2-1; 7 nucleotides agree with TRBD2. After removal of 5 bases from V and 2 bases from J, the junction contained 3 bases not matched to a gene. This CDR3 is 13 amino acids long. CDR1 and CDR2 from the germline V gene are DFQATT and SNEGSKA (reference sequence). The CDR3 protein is CSASGLAYNEQFF. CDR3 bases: TGCAGTGCTTCCGGACTAGCCTACAATGAGCAGTTCTTC.

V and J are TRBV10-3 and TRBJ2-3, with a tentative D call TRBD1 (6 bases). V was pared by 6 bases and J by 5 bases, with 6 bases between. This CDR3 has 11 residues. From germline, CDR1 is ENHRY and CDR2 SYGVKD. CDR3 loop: CAIRTGDTQYF. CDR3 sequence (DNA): TGTGCCATCAGGACAGGAGATACGCAGTATTTT.

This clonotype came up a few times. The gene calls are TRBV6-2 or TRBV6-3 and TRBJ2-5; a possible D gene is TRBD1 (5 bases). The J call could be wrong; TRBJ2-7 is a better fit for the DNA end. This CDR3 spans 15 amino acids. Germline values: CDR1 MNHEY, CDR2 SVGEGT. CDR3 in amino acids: CASRAPGSLRIEQYF. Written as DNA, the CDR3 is TGTGCCAGCAGAGCCCCAGGGTCTCTCCGTATCGAGCAGTACTTC.

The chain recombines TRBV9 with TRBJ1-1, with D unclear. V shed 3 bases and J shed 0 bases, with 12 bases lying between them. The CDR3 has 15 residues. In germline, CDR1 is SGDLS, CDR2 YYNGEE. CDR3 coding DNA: TGTGCCAGCAGCGAAAACCCGACCCTGAACACTGAAGCTTTCTTT. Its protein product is CASSENPTLNTEAFF.

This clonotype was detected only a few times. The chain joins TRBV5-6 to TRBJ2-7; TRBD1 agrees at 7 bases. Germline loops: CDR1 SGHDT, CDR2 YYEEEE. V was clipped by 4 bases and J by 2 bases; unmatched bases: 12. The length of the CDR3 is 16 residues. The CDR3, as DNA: TGTGCCAGCAGCCCTAGGGACAGCCTGGGGACCTACGAGCAGTACTTC. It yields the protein CASSPRDSLGTYEQYF.

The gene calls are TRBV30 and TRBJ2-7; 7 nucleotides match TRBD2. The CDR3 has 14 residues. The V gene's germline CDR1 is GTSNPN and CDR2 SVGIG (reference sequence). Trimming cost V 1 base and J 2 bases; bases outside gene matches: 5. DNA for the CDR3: TGTGCCTGGAGTGAGGGAGGGAGCCCCTACGAGCAGTACTTC. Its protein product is CAWSEGGSPYEQYF.

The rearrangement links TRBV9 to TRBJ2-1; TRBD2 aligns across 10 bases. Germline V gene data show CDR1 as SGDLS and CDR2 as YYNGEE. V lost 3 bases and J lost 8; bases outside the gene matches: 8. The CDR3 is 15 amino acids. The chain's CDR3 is CASSGLAGAGDEQFF. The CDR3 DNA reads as TGTGCCAGCAGCGGGCTAGCGGGAGCTGGGGATGAGCAGTTCTTC.

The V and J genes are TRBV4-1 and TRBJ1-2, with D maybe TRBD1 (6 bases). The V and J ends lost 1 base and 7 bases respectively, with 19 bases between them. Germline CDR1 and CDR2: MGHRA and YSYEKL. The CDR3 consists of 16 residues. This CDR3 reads CASSQVVVGGESGYTF. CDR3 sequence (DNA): TGCGCCAGCAGCCAAGTAGTTGTAGGGGGAGAAAGTGGCTACACCTTC.

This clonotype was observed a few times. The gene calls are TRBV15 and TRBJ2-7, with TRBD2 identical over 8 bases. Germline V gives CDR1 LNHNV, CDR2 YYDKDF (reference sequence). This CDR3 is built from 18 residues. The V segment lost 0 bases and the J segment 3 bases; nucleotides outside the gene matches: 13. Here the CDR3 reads CATSRDGALGSGNYEQYF. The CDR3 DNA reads TGTGCCACCAGCAGAGATGGGGCCTTGGGTAGCGGGAACTACGAGCAGTACTTC. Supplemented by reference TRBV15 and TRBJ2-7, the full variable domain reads DAMVIQNPRYQVTQFGKPVTLSCSQTLNHNVMYWYQQKSSQAPKLLFHYYDKDFNNEADTPDNFQSRRPNTSFCFLDIRSPGLGDTAMYLCATSRDGALGSGNYEQYFGPGTRLTVT.

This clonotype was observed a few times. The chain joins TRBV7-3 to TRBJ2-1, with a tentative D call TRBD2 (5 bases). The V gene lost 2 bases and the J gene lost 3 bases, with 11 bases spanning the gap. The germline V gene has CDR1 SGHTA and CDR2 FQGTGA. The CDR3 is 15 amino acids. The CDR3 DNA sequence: TGTGCCAGCAGCTTAGAGGGTAGTATCTACAATGAGCAGTTCTTC. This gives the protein CASSLEGSIYNEQFF.

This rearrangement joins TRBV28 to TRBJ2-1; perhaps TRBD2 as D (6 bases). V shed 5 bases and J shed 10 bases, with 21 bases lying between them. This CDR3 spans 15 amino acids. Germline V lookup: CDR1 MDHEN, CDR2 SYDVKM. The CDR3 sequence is CASSPGRTIIGEQFF. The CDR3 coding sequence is TGTGCCAGCAGTCCGGGCCGGACTATTATAGGGGAGCAGTTCTTC.

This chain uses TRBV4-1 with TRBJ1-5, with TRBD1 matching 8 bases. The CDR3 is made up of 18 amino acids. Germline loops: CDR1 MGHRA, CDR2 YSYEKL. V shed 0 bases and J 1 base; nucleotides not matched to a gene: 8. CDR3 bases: TGCGCCAGCAGCCAAGAGCGGGTGGGGACAGGCAGCAATCAGCCCCAGCATTTT. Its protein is CASSQERVGTGSNQPQHF.

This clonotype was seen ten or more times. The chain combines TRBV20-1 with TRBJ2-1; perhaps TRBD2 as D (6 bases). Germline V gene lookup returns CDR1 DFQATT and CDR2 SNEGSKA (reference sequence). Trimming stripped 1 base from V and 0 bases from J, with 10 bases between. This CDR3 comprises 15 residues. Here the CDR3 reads CSARGEASSYNEQFF. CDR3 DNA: TGCAGTGCTAGAGGGGAGGCCAGCTCCTACAATGAGCAGTTCTTC.

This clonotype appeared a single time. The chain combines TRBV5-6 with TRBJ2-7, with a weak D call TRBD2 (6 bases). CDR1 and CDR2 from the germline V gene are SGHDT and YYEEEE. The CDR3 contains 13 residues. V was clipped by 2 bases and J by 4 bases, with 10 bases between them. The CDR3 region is CASSFLEGYEQYF. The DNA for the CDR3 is TGTGCCAGCAGCTTCCTGGAGGGATACGAGCAGTACTTC.

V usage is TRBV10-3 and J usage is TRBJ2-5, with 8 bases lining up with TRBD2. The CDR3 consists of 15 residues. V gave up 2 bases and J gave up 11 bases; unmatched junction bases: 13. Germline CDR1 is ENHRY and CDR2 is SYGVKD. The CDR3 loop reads CAISEPAGESGEQYF. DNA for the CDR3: TGTGCCATCAGTGAGCCAGCGGGAGAGTCGGGGGAGCAGTACTTC.

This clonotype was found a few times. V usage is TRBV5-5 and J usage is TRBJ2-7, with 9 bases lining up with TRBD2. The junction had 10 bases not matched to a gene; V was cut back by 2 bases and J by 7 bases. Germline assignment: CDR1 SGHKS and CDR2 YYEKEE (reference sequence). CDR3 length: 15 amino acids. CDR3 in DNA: TGTGCCAGCAGCTTTGGACTAGCGACAGCTAATGAGCAGTACTTC. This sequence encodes CASSFGLATANEQYF.

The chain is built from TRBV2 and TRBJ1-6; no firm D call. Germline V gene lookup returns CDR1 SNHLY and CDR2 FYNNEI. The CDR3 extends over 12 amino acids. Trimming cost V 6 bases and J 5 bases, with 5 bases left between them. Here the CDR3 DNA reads TGTGCCAGCAGAGCCGATAATTCACCCCTCCACTTT. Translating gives CASRADNSPLHF.